This T cell receptor (beta chain) originates from a study of regulatory T cells in long-lasting Graves disease (dated by TCRdb to 2020 to 2022). Regarding the study in general: Antithyroid drugs had been taken for less than 3 months by newly diagnosed Graves' disease patients. The study took place in China and was registered as a clinical trial. A total of roughly 33 samples underwent TCR sequencing: about 13 from persistent and roughly 20 from newly diagnosed Graves' disease patients. This study used TCR sequencing and RNA sequencing of peripheral blood to compare persistent Graves' disease patients against newly diagnosed Graves' disease patients.

The paper as a whole reports these results and caveats: TRBV28, TRBJ1-2 and TRBJ2-5 were preferentially used in persistent disease, while TRBV20-1 and TRBJ2-1 were favored in newly diagnosed disease. More public clonotypes were shared among persistent patients (fewer than 3,000) than among newly diagnosed patients (approximately 1,000). Sequencing and analysis were limited to the TCR beta chain. Compared with newly diagnosed patients, persistent Graves' disease patients had lower TCR Shannon entropy and fewer highly expanded clones, which suggests clonal expansion. The authors noted that the small sample size was a limitation that may lower accuracy. Because the primary lesion, thyroid tissue, could not be accessed, the study looked at peripheral blood alone.

The protocol used for the library was multiplex PCR. Reads for this sample came from an Illumina HiSeq 4000. CDR3 regions were amplified by Arm-PCR with iRepertoire HTBI primers to construct TCR beta libraries. Before sequencing, the PCR products underwent gel purification. The authors' pipeline ran thus. Gene usage analysis of CDR3 amino acid clonotypes relied on the approximately 68 TRBV and over 13 TRBJ segments identified across samples. Filtered high-quality paired reads were merged into contigs using COPE and FqMerger. BLAST was used to align contigs to IMGT TRBV, TRBD and TRBJ reference genes, with CDR3 defined following IMGT. Highly expanded clones were defined as clonotypes with a frequency above 0.1%. Repertoire diversity was measured by Shannon entropy, and V-J evenness by the Gini coefficient. Clonotypes shared by more than one individual were considered public. TCRdb trimmed public reads at Q25 via fastp, called clones via MiXCR and kept in-frame beta chains. Each CDR3 protein appears once, grouped with its most common genes and DNA. TCRdb, not the original authors, processed these V and J calls. This sample comprises under 450,000 distinct CDR3 sequences, 15% to 20% of them detected only once. About 19% of the sample goes to the ten largest clones.

From cysteine to phenylalanine, the CDR3 is 15 amino acids long. The entry retains the CDR3 DNA only, 45 bases that are in frame from base 1. V and J lose 4 bases and 2 bases, and a span of 15 bases separates them. Reading the germline V gene gives CDR1 SGHVS and CDR2 FQNEAQ. In this sample, this clonotype turned up many times. The specificity of this receptor is unknown. Base qualities were left out, and no much larger clone turns up one base away. What this sample's time point label stands for: newly diagnosed GD, antithyroid drugs for less than 3 months. For both TCR sequencing and RNA sequencing, RNA was extracted from PBMCs using TRIzol. Graves' disease was diagnosed according to American Thyroid Association guidelines. Patients were recruited from an endocrinology department in Xi'an, China. From each patient, approximately 10 milliliters of peripheral blood was collected into an EDTA anticoagulant tube. Ficoll Paque Plus density gradient separation was used to isolate PBMCs, and no further T cell sorting was done. An Agilent 2100 Bioanalyzer and agarose gel were used to check RNA quality, while a NanoDrop 2000 measured RNA concentration.

These sequences were also reported in another study, on T cells in Graves' hyperthyroidism and ophthalmopathy. Reported in the second study: Stable Graves' hyperthyroidism was defined as the absence of progression to ophthalmopathy over 18 months of follow-up. Hyperthyroidism patients were newly diagnosed, had a disease duration of under 2 months, and were aged 18 to 65 years. Any patient with an uncontrolled infection, another autoimmune disease, pregnancy or lactation was excluded. Diagnoses relied on clinical symptoms, serum thyroxine and TRAb, thyroid ultrasound and orbital computed tomography. The first round of RT-PCR for the TCR CDR3 was performed with the HTBI primer set and the Qiagen OneStep RT-PCR kit. Blood samples also contained most of the expanded thyroid clonotypes (frequency above 0.001), which suggests that blood repertoires may reflect thyroid immune responses. A model built on a 13 V-J signature distinguished ophthalmopathy from stable hyperthyroidism, reaching approximately 89% sensitivity and under 84% specificity in cross-validation and 80%/75% in testing. During validation, the model predicted progression to ophthalmopathy a median of approximately six months ahead of onset, with approximately 71% sensitivity and about 72% specificity. TCR V-J signatures able to tell the groups apart were searched for in a discovery cohort of more than 90 patients, of whom 43 had Graves' ophthalmopathy and roughly 58 had stable Graves' hyperthyroidism. Whether ophthalmopathy could be predicted prospectively was tested in an independent validation cohort made up of roughly 19 hyperthyroidism patients plus 17 patients who later progressed to ophthalmopathy. The approximately 97 discovery patients were randomly divided into training and test sets at a 7:3 ratio. Thyroid tissue and blood T-cell repertoires from about six Graves' hyperthyroidism patients were also compared in the study. After sampling, hyperthyroidism patients received methimazole starting at 30 mg daily, and ophthalmopathy patients received high-dose intravenous methylprednisolone. Libraries were constructed in a second round of multiplex PCR, after which size selection and purification were carried out. Libraries were sequenced paired-end with 100 bp reads on an Illumina HiSeq2000. Raw data were processed with SOAPnuke, discarding reads with adapters, uncalled bases, mean Phred below 15, or no exact constant-primer or identifier match. COPE v1.2.5 was used to merge high-quality paired reads, and clonotypes were defined as unique nucleotide sequences. Clonotypes were aligned to IMGT TRBV, TRBD and TRBJ reference segments using MiTCR v1.1. The analysis was restricted to V-J combinations with a frequency above 0.0001, which together covered approximately 99% of the repertoires. A TCS score was defined as the ratio between F50 (clonal expansion) and ExV (chaos), using BLOSUM62-based TCRdist between CDR3 peptides within each V-J. Welch's t-statistics and random forest reduced fewer than 550 V-J features to 13, which were used in a naive Bayes classifier (R e1071). No statistical method was used to fix the sample size in advance, and group allocation was not hidden from the investigators. TCR Vbeta CDR3 sequencing of approximately 140 peripheral blood samples (about 45 ophthalmopathy, about 74 hyperthyroidism and roughly 17 progressor patients) is reported in the paper.

The TCR was taken from a woman aged 18-35 years with Graves disease. Donor details come from another sample of the same person, matched by shared clones. Specimen: peripheral blood mononuclear cells (PBMCs), collected at new diagnosis, from a patient treated with antithyroid drugs. The chain couples TRBV7-8 to TRBJ2-7, and TRBD2 may be the D gene, going by 5 matching bases. The sequence in DNA is TGTGCCAGCAGCTCCGGACCCACTAGTCCCTACGAGCAGTACTTC. The resulting protein is CASSSGPTSPYEQYF.